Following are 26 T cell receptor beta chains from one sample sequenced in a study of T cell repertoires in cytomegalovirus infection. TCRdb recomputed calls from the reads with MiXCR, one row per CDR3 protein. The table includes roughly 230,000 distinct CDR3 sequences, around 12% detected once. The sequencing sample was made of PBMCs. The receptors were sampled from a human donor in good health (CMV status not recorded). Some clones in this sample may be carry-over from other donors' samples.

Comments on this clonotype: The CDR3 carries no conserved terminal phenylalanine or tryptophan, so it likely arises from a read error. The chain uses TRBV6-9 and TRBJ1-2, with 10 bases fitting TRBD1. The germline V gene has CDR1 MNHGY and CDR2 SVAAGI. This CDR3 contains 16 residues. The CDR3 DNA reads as TGTGCCACCAGTTCACTACCGGGACAGGGGTCCTATGGCTACACCTCC. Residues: CATSSLPGQGSYGYTS.

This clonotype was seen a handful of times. The CDR3 region has the DNA TGCAGTGCCGGACCGGGGTTAGGGTTGAAGGAGACCCAGTACTTC. Translation: CSAGPGLGLKETQYF. The chain couples TRBV20-1 to TRBJ2-5; D may be TRBD2 (5 bases). The CDR3 is 15 residues long. With 6 bases removed from V and 5 bases from J, the gap between germline ends came to 22 bases. Germline V CDR1 and CDR2: DFQATT, SNEGSKA (reference sequence).

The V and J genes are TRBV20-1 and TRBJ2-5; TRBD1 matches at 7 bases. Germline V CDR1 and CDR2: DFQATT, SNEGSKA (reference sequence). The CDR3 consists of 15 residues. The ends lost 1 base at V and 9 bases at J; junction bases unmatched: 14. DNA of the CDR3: TGCAGTGCTAGAGCCGGGACAGCCTTTGGAAGGGCCCAGTACTTC. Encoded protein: CSARAGTAFGRAQYF.

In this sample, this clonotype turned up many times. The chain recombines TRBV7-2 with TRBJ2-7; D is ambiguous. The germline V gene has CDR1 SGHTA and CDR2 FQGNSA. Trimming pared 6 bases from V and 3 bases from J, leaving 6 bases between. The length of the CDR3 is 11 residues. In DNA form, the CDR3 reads TGTGCCAGCAGTCTCCTCTACGAGCAGTACTTC. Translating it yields CASSLLYEQYF.

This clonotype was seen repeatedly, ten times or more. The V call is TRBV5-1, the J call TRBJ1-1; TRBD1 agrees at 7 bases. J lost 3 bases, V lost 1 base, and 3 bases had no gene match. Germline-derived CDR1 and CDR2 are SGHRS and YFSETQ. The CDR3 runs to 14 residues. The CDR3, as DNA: TGCGCCAGCAGCTTGACAGGGGCGGACACTGAAGCTTTCTTT. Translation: CASSLTGADTEAFF.

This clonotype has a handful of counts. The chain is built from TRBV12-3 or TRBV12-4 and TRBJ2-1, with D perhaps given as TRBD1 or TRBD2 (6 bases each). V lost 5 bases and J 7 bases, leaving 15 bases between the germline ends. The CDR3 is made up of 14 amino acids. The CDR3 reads CASSPGRRGNEQFF. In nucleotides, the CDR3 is TGTGCCAGCAGTCCAGGGAGGAGGGGGAATGAGCAGTTCTTC.

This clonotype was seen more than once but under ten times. Here the CDR3 DNA reads TGTGCCAGCAGCTTAGCGCTACGACACCCTGAAGCTTTCTTT. Amino acid sequence: CASSLALRHPEAFF. The chain has TRBV7-9 and TRBJ1-1; D ambiguous. Trimming left V 0 bases short and J 6 bases short, with 11 bases between. Per germline, CDR1 SEHNR and CDR2 FQNEAQ (reference sequence). CDR3 length: 14 amino acids.

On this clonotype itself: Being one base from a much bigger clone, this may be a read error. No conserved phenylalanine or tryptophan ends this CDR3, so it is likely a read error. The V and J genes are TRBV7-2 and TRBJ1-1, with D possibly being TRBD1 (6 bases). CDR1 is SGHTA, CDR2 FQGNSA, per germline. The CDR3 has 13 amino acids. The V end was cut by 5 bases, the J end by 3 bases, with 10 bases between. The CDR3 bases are TGTGCCAGCAGCCGGGGGCCCCACACTGAAGCTTTCTTA. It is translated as CASSRGPHTEAFL.

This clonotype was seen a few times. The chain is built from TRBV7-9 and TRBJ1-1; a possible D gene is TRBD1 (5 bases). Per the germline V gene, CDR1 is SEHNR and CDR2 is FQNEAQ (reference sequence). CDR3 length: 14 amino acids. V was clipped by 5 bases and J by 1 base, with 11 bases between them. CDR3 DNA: TGTGCCAGCAGCCCTAGACAGCAGAACACTGAAGCTTTCTTT. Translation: CASSPRQQNTEAFF.

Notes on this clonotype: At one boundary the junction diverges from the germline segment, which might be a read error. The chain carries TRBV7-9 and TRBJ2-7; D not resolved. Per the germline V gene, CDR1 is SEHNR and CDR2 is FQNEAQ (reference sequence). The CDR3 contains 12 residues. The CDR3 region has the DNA TGCGCCATCAGCTTAGTAGGGTACGAGCAGTACTTC. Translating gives CAISLVGYEQYF.

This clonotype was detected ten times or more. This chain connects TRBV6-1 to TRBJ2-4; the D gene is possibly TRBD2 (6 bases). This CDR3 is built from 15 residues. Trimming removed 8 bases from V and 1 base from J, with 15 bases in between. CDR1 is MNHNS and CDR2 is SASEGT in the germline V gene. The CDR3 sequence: CASHPRAGAKNIQYF. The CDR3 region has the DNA TGTGCCAGCCACCCCAGGGCGGGGGCCAAAAACATTCAGTACTTC.

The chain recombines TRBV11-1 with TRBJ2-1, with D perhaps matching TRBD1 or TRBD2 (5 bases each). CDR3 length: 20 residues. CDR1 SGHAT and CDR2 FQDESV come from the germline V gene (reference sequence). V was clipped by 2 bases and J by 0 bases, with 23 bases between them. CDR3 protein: CASSLTLWDQPSTSYNEQFF. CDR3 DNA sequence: TGTGCCAGCAGCTTAACGCTATGGGACCAACCTTCGACCTCCTACAATGAGCAGTTCTTC.

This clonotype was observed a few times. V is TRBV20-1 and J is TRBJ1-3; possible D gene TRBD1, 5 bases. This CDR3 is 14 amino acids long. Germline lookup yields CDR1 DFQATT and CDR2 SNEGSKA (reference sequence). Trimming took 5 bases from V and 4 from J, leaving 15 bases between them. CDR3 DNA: TGCAGTGCTCCGTCCGGGGCTCAGGGAAACACCATATATTTT. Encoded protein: CSAPSGAQGNTIYF.

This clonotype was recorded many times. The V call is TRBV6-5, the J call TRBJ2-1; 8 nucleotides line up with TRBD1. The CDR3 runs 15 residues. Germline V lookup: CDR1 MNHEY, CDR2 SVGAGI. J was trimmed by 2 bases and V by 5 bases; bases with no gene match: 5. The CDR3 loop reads CASSKGTGAYNEQFF. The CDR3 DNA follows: TGTGCCAGCAGTAAGGGGACAGGAGCCTACAATGAGCAGTTCTTC.

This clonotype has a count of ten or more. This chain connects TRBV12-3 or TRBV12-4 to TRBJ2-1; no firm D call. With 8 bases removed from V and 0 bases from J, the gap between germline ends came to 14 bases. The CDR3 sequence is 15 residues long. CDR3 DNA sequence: TGTGCCAGCTCTATCGGCAGGAGCTCCTACAATGAGCAGTTCTTC. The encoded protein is CASSIGRSSYNEQFF.

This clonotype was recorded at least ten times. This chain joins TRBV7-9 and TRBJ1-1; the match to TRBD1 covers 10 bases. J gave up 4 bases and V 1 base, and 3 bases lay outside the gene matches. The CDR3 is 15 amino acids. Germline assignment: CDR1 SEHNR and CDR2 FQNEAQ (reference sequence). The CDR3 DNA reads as TGTGCCAGCAGCTTAGGACAGGGGGCGGCCACTGAAGCTTTCTTT. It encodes CASSLGQGAATEAFF.

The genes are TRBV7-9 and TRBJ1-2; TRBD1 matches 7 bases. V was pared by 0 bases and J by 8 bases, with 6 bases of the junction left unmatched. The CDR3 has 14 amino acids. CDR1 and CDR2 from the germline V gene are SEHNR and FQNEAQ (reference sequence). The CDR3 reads CASSLARDRAGYTF. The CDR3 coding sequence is TGTGCCAGCAGCTTAGCGAGAGACAGGGCGGGCTACACCTTC.

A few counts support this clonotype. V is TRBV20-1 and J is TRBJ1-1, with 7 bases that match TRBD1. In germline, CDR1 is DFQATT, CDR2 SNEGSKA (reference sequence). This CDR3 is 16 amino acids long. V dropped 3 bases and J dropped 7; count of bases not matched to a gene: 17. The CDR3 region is CSASFAGGRRRNEAFF. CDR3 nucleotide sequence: TGCAGTGCTAGTTTTGCAGGGGGGAGGAGGAGGAATGAAGCTTTCTTT.

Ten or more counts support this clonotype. CDR3 DNA: TGTGCCAGCAGCTTAGCCCGCAACAGGAGTGGCTATGGCTACACCTTC. It codes for CASSLARNRSGYGYTF. The chain combines TRBV11-3 with TRBJ1-2; D possibly corresponds to TRBD1 (5 bases). The germline V and J ends were trimmed by 1 base and 4 bases, with 16 bases remaining between them. Germline assignment: CDR1 SGHNT and CDR2 YENEEA. CDR3 length equals 16 residues.

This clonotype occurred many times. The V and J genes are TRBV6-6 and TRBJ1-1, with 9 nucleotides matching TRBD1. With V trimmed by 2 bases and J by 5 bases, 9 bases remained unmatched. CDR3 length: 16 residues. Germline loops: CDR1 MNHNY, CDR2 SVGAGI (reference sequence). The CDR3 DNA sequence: TGTGCCAGCAGTTACCCCCAACAGGGGGCGAATACTGAAGCTTTCTTT. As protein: CASSYPQQGANTEAFF.

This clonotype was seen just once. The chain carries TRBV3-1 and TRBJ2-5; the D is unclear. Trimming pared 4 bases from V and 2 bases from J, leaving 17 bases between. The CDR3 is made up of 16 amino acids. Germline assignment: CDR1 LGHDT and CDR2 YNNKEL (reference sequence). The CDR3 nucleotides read TGTGCCAGCAGCCTTTCCGACTTGGGGTATCAAGAGACCCAGTACTTC. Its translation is CASSLSDLGYQETQYF.

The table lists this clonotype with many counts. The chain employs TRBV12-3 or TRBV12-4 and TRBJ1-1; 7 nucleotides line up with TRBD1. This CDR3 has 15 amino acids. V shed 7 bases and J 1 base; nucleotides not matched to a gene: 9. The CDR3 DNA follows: TGTGCCAGCACTACGTCCCGGACAGGGAACACTGAAGCTTTCTTT. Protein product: CASTTSRTGNTEAFF.

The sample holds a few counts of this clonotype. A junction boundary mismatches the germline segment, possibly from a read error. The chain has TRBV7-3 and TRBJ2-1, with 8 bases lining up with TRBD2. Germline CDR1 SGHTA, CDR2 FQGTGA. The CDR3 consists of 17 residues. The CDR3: CASSLTPQRGSSNEQFF. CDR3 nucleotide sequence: TGTGCCAGCAGCTTAACCCCCCAGCGGGGGTCCTCCAATGAGCAGTTCTTC.

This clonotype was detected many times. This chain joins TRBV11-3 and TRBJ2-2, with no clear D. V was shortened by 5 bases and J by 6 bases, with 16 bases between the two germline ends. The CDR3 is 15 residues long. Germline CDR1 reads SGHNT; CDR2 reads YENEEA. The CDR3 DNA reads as TGTGCCAGCAGCCCGCTCATCCCTCGCGCCGGGGAGCTGTTTTTT. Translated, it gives CASSPLIPRAGELFF. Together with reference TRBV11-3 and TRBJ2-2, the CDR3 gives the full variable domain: EAGVVQSPRYKIIEKKQPVAFWCNPISGHNTLYWYLQNLGQGPELLIRYENEEAVDDSQLPKDRFSAERLKGVDSTLKIQPAELGDSAVYLCASSPLIPRAGELFFGEGSRLTVL.

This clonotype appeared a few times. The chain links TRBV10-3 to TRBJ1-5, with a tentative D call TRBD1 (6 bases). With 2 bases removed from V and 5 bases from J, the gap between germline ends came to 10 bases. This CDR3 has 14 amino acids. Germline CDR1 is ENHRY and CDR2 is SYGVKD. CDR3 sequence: CAISERDTHQPQHF. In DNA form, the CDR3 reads TGTGCCATCAGTGAGCGGGACACCCATCAGCCCCAGCATTTT.

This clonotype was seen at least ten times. The CDR3 loop is CASSLIWTQETQYF. The CDR3 DNA reads TGTGCCAGCAGCTTAATCTGGACACAAGAGACCCAGTACTTC. The chain links TRBV7-6 to TRBJ2-5; possible D gene TRBD1, 5 bases. Germline loops: CDR1 SGHVS, CDR2 FNYEAQ. The CDR3 covers 14 residues. V was trimmed by 2 bases and J by 2 bases, leaving 9 bases between them.